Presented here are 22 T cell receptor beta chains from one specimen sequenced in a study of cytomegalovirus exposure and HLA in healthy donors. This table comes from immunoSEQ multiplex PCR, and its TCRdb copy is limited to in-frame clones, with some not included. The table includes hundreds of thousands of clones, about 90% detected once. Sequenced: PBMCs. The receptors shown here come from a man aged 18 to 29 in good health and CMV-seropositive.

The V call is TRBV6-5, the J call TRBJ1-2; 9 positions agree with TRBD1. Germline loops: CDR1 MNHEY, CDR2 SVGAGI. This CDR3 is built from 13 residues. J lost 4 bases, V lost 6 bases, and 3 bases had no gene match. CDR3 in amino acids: CASRMGQGYGYTF. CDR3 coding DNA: TGTGCCAGCAGAATGGGACAGGGCTATGGCTACACCTTC.

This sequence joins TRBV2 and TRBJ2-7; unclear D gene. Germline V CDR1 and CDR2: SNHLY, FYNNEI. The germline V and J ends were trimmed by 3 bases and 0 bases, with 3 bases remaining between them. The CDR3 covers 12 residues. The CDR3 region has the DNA TGTGCCAGCAGTGACTCCTCCTACGAGCAGTACTTC. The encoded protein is CASSDSSYEQYF.

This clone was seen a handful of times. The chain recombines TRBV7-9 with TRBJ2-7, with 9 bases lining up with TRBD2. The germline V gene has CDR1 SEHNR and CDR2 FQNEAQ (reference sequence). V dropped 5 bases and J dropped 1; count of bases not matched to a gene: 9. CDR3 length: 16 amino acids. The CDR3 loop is CASSPFAGGRSYEQYF. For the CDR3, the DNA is TGTGCCAGCAGCCCCTTTGCGGGAGGGCGTTCCTACGAGCAGTACTTC.

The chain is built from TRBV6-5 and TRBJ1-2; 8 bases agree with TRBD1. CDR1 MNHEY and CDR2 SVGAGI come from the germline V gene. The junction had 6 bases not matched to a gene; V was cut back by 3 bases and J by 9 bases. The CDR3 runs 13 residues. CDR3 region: CASSYSGGQSYTF. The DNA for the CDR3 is TGTGCCAGCAGTTATTCAGGGGGCCAGAGCTACACCTTC.

The chain's CDR3 is CASSEGRYSYEQYF. The CDR3 DNA follows: TGTGCCAGCAGCGAAGGCAGATACTCCTACGAGCAGTACTTC. The rearrangement links TRBV7-9 to TRBJ2-7, with unresolved D. The V end was cut by 5 bases, the J end by 0 bases, with 11 bases between. The CDR3 extends over 14 amino acids. CDR1 is SEHNR, CDR2 FQNEAQ, per germline (reference sequence).

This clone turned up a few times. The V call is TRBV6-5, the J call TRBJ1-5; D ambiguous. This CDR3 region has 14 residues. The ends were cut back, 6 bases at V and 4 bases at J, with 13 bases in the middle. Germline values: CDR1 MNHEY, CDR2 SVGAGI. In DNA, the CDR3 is TGTGCCAGCAGACAACTCGGACGGAATCAGCCCCAGCATTTT. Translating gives CASRQLGRNQPQHF.

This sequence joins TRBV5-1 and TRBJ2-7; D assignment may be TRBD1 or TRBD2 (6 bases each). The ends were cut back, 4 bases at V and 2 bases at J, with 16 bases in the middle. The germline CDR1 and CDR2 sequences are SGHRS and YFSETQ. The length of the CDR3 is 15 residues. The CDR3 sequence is CASSAGPGDTYEQYF. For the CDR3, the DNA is TGCGCCAGCAGCGCCGGACCGGGGGACACCTACGAGCAGTACTTC.

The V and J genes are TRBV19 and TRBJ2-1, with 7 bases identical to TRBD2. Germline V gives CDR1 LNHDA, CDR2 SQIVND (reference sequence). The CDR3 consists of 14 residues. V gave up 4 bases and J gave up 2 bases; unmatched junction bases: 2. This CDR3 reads CASSTGLAYNEQFF. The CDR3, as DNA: TGTGCCAGTAGTACCGGACTAGCCTACAATGAGCAGTTCTTC.

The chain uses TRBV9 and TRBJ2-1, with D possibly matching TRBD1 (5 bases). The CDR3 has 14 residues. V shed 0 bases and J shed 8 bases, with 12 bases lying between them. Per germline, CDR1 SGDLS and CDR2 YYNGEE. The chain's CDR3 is CASSVVAGRYEQFF. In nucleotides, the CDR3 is TGTGCCAGCAGCGTAGTGGCAGGGCGGTATGAGCAGTTCTTC.

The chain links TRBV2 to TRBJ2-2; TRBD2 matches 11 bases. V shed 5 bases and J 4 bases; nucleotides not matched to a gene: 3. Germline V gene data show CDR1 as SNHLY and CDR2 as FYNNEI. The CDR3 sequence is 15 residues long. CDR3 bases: TGTGCCAGCAGTCCGACTAGCGGGACCACCGGGGAGCTGTTTTTT. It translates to CASSPTSGTTGELFF.

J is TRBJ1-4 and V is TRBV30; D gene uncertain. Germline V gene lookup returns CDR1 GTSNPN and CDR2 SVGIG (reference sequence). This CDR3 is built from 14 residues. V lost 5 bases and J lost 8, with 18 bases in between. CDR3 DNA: TGTGCCTGGGGTACGGGAGGGTTAGGAGAAAAACTGTTTTTT. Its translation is CAWGTGGLGEKLFF. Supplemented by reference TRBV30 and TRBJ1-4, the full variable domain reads SQTIHQWPATLVQPVGSPLSLECTVEGTSNPNLYWYRQAAGRGLQLLFYSVGIGQISSEVPQNLSASRPQDRQFILSSKKLLLSDSGFYLCAWGTGGLGEKLFFGSGTQLSVL.

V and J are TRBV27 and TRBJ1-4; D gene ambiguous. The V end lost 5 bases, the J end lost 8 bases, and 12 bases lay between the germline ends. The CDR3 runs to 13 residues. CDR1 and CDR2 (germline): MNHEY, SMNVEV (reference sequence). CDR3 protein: CASSRAQREKLFF. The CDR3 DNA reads TGTGCCAGCAGTAGGGCCCAAAGAGAAAAACTGTTTTTT.

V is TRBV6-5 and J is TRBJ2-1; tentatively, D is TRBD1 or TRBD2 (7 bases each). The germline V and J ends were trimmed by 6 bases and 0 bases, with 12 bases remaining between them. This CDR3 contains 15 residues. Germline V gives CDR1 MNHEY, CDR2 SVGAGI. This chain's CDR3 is CASRREGASYNEQFF. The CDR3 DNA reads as TGTGCCAGCAGGAGGGAGGGGGCCTCCTACAATGAGCAGTTCTTC.

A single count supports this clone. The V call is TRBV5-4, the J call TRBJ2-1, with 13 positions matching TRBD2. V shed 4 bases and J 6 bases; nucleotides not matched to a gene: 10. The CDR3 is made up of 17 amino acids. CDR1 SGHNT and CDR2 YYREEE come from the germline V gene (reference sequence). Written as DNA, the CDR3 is TGTGCCAGCAGCCCCGGACTAGCGGGAGTTGGGGCCAATGAGCAGTTCTTC. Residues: CASSPGLAGVGANEQFF.

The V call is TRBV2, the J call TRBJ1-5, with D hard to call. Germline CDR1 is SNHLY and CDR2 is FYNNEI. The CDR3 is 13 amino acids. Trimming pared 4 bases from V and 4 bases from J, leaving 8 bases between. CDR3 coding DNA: TGTGCCAGCAGTGCGGCGGGAAATCAGCCCCAGCATTTT. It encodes CASSAAGNQPQHF.

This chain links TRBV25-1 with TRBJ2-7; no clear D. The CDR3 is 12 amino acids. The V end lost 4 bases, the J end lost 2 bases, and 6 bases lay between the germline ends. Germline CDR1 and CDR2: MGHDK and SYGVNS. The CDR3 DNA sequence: TGTGCCAGCAGTGTAGGTGCCTACGAGCAGTACTTC. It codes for CASSVGAYEQYF.

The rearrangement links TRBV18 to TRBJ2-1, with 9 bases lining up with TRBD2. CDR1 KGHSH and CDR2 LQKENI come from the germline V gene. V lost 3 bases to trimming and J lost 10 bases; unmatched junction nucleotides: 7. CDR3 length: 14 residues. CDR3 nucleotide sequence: TGTGCCAGCTCACCGTATGGCGGGAGGGGAGAGCAGTTCTTC. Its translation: CASSPYGGRGEQFF.

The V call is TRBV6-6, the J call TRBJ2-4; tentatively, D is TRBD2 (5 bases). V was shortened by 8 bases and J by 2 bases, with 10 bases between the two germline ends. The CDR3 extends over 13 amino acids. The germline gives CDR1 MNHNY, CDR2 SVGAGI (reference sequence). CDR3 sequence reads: CASGGMTKNIQYF. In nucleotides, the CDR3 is TGTGCCAGCGGAGGAATGACCAAAAACATTCAGTACTTC.

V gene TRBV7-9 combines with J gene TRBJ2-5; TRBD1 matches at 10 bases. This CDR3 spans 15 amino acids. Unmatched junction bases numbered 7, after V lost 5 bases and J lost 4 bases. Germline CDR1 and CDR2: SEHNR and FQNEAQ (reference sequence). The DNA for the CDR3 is TGTGCCAGCAGCCCGCCGGGACAGGGGCGAGAGACCCAGTACTTC. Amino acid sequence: CASSPPGQGRETQYF.

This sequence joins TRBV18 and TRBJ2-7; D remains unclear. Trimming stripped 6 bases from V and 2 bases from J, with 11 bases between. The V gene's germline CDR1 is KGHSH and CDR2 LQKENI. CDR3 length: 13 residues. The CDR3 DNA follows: TGTGCCAGCTCGCGCGATGGCCCCTACGAGCAGTACTTC. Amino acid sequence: CASSRDGPYEQYF.

Here the CDR3 reads CASSFPGVADTQYF. The CDR3 region has the DNA TGTGCCAGCAGTTTCCCAGGAGTCGCAGATACGCAGTATTTT. The V call is TRBV27, the J call TRBJ2-3, with D unclear. From germline, CDR1 is MNHEY and CDR2 SMNVEV (reference sequence). The CDR3 totals 14 residues. Between the trimmed V and J ends, which lost 3 bases and 4 bases, there was a span of 11 bases.

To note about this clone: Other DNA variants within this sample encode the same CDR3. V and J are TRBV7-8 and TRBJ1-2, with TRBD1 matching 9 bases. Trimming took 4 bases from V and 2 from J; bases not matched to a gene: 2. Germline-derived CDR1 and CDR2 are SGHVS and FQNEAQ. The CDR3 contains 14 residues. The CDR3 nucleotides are TGTGCCAGCAGCTCGGGACAGGGCAACTATGGCTACACCTTC. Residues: CASSSGQGNYGYTF.